This T cell receptor (beta chain) was identified in a study of cytomegalovirus exposure and HLA in healthy donors. This clone was observed a few times. V was pared by 5 bases and J by 4 bases, with 21 bases between. Germline V CDR1 and CDR2: SGHAT, FQNNGV. This CDR3 has 16 residues. PCR used 60 Vbeta primers and 13 Jbeta primers. TCRdb's copy holds only in-frame clones and misses some; the assay was immunoSEQ multiplex PCR. The repertoire has around 130,000 clones, around 72% of them found once; the top ten carry approximately 2.9%. Sample: PBMCs. The sequence derives from a human donor in good health. The chain carries TRBV11-2 and TRBJ2-7; the D gene is possibly TRBD2 (6 bases). The CDR3 DNA is TGTGCCAGCAGCCTAGGGCAGCCGGGACTGGAGTACGAGCAGTACTTC. Translation gives CASSLGQPGLEYEQYF.